What follows is one T cell receptor beta chain and its context. The sample comes from a study of blood T cell repertoires in COVID-19. Background on the study: The cDNA or gDNA used as material had been derived from T cells, B-cell-depleted T cells, or PBMCs.

The authors' processing: Amplifying reference gene primers gave estimates of nucleated cell counts. Method: immunoSEQ multiplex PCR; TCRdb's copy keeps in-frame clones and lacks some. The V and J calls and the clone size are those of that table, but D and trimming were determined from the DNA. Found here are fewer than 200,000 clones, more than 75% of them singletons; the top ten hold approximately 2.1%. Trimming removed 6 bases from V and 6 bases from J; junction bases left unmatched: 10. This CDR3 region has 15 residues. The germline gives CDR1 MNHEY, CDR2 SVGAGI. This clonotype was obtained from a man aged 50-60 years who had recovered from COVID-19. The chain employs TRBV6-5 and TRBJ2-7; 11 positions agree with TRBD2. Material: peripheral blood. This CDR3 reads CASSLAGGPRGEQYF. CDR3 DNA sequence: TGTGCCAGCAGCTTAGCGGGGGGGCCCCGGGGCGAGCAGTACTTC.